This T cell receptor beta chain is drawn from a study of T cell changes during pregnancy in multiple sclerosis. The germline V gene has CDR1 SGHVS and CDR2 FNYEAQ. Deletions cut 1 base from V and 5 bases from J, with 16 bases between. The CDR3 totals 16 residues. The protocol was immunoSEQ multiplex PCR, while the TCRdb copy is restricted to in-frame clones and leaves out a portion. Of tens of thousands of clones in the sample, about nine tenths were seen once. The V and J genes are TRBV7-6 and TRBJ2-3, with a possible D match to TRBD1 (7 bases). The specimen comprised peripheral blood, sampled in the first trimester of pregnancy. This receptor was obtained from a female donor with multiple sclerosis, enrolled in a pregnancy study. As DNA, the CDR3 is TGTGCCAGCAGCTTAGAGGGGGCGGGGAGTGGAGATACGCAGTATTTT. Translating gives CASSLEGAGSGDTQYF.